The sequence of this TCR beta chain was determined in a study of OX40 agonist ivuxolimab in advanced cancers. V was cut by 5 bases and J by 5 bases, with 19 bases left in between. Germline values: CDR1 MGHDK, CDR2 SYGVNS. This CDR3 is 16 amino acids long. Some clones are missing from TCRdb's copy, which holds only in-frame ones; the method was immunoSEQ multiplex PCR. Here the sample spans some 100,000 clones, 70% to 90% being singletons. This clone was seen a single time. This chain joins TRBV25-1 and TRBJ2-1; D is perhaps TRBD2 (5 bases). The specimen was CD4+ or CD8+ T cells sorted from blood, collected in a trial of the OX40 agonist ivuxolimab. This TCR was recovered from an adult with an advanced solid tumor such as melanoma, head and neck, liver or kidney cancer. CDR3 nucleotide sequence: TGTGCCAGCAGTCCCGCAGGTAGCGTCGGTGACAATGAGCAGTTCTTC. This translates into CASSPAGSVGDNEQFF.